The text below deals with one T cell receptor beta chain. The PCR made use of 60 Vbeta and 13 Jbeta primers. Some clones are missing from TCRdb's copy, which holds only in-frame ones; the method was immunoSEQ multiplex PCR. The sample comprises approximately 140,000 clones, more than 75% of which are singletons, and roughly 3.6% rests with the top ten. The record originates from a study of cytomegalovirus exposure and HLA in healthy donors. Germline CDR1 is KGHSH and CDR2 is LQKENI. The CDR3 has 14 residues. With 6 bases removed from V and 3 bases from J, the gap between germline ends came to 12 bases.

The chain uses TRBV18 and TRBJ2-1, with D hard to call. The receptor's source is a human donor in good health. Sequenced input: PBMCs. CDR3 coding DNA: TGTGCCAGCTCCTTGATGACTGGCTACAATGAGCAGTTCTTC. Translating gives CASSLMTGYNEQFF.